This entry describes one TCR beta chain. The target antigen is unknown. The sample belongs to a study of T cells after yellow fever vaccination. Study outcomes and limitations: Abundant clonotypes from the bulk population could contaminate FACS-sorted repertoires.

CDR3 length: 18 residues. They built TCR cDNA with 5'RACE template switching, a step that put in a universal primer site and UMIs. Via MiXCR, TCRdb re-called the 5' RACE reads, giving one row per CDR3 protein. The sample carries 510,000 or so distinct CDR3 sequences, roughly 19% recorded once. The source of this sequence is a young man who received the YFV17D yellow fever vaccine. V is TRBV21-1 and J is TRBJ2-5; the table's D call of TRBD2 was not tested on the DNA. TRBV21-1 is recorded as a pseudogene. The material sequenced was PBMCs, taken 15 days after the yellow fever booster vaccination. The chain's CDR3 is CATPSWQLWREGRETQYF. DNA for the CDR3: TGTGCCACCCCATCTTGGCAACTCTGGCGGGAGGGCCGGGAGACCCAGTACTTC.